This entry is about one T cell receptor (beta chain). Trimming took 0 bases from V and 3 from J, leaving 11 bases between them. The CDR3 has 15 residues. Germline V gene lookup returns CDR1 SGDLS and CDR2 YYNGEE. Isolated RNA was reverse transcribed in full, so expressed TCRB transcripts were sequenced. Clones were sequenced by immunoSEQ multiplex PCR, and TCRdb holds only the in-frame ones, with some missing. In the table there are 250,000 to 400,000 clones, around 15% of which are singletons. The data originate from a study of beta chain features in type 1 diabetes. Via the markers CD45RO/CCR7/CD25/CD127/CD95/CD27, stem cell-like memory, regulatory, central memory and naive CD4+ cells were sorted.

This TCR was sampled from a man between 25 and 39 years old in good health. The rearrangement joins TRBV9 to TRBJ2-3; possible D gene TRBD2, 5 bases. Source material: central memory CD4+ T cells from blood. CDR3 DNA sequence: TGTGCCAGCAGCGTAGCGGGCCGGAGGACAGATACGCAGTATTTT. It codes for CASSVAGRRTDTQYF.